These 24 T cell receptor beta chains originate from one sample sequenced in a study of tumor and adjacent non-tumor tissue in lung cancer. A modified ARM-PCR protocol with three rounds of nested PCR amplified TCRbeta. TCRdb processed the multiplex PCR reads anew with MiXCR; each CDR3 protein has one entry. The profile covers approximately 47,000 distinct CDR3 sequences, with around 60% appearing a single time and 30% taken by the ten largest. RNA was extracted from bulk tissue without any cell sorting. The normal lung tissue was taken more than 3 cm from the tumor edge. The sample comprised distant non-tumor lung tissue. These TCRs come from a woman between 70 and 85 years old with non-small cell lung cancer.

As concerns this clonotype: The junction differs from germline at one of its ends, possibly a read error. This chain uses TRBV11-1 with TRBJ2-1; 8 bases are shared with TRBD2. The CDR3 extends over 16 amino acids. Germline V gives CDR1 SGHAT, CDR2 FQDESV (reference sequence). This CDR3 is CANSLALAGMYNKQFF. For the CDR3, the DNA is TGTGCCAACAGCTTAGCCCTAGCGGGCATGTACAATAAGCAGTTCTTC.

Turning to this clonotype: This CDR3 fails to terminate in the conserved phenylalanine or tryptophan, so it likely reflects a read error. The CDR3 reads CASSHGSEQFL. The DNA for the CDR3 is TGTGCCAGCAGTCATGGATCTGAGCAGTTCTTA. This chain links TRBV6-2 or TRBV6-3 with TRBJ2-1; no clear D gene. With 5 bases removed from V and 9 bases from J, the gap between germline ends came to 8 bases. The CDR3 covers 11 residues. Per the germline V gene, CDR1 is MNHEY and CDR2 is SVGEGT.

The chain recombines TRBV4-1 with TRBJ1-1, with D perhaps TRBD1 (6 bases). V was cut by 3 bases and J by 13 bases, with 21 bases left in between. This CDR3 is 14 amino acids long. Germline-derived CDR1 and CDR2 are MGHRA and YSYEKL. In DNA, the CDR3 is TGCGCCAGCAGCCACCGGACAGAGAGCACTGTAGTTTTCTTT. This sequence encodes CASSHRTESTVVFF.

This clonotype was counted many times. At one end the junction does not follow the germline gene, possibly because of a read error. The chain uses TRBV29-1 and TRBJ2-7; possible D gene TRBD1, 7 bases. There are 13 residues in the CDR3. Germline CDR1 SQVTM, CDR2 ANQGSEA. Here the CDR3 DNA reads TGCAGCGTTCGCGACAGGGACTCCTACGAGCAGCACTTC. It encodes CSVRDRDSYEQHF.

As to this clonotype: A much larger clone differs from this one at a single base, so this may be a read error. The V and J genes are TRBV7-2 and TRBJ2-1; no firm D call. Germline V gene lookup returns CDR1 SGHTA and CDR2 FQGNSA. This CDR3 region has 16 residues. This CDR3 reads CASSLGLGLVSNEHFF. The CDR3 coding sequence is TGTGCCAGCAGCTTAGGGTTGGGTTTAGTCTCCAATGAGCACTTCTTC.

About this clonotype: Compared with germline, one end of the junction differs, possibly owing to a read error. The gene calls are TRBV4-1 and TRBJ2-1, with 10 positions matching TRBD2. The germline V gene encodes CDR1 MGHRA and CDR2 YSYEKL. The CDR3 sequence is 16 residues long. The CDR3 sequence is CASSHHSSGSYNKQFF. The CDR3 bases are TGCGCCAGCAGCCATCATTCTAGCGGGAGTTACAATAAGCAGTTCTTC.

For this clonotype: The conserved closing phenylalanine or tryptophan is absent in this CDR3, likely reflecting a read error. The chain recombines TRBV4-2 with TRBJ2-2; D might be TRBD2 (5 bases). Germline lookup yields CDR1 LGHNA and CDR2 YNFKEQ. The CDR3 contains 16 residues. The CDR3, as DNA: TGTGCCAACAGCCAAGATTGGGCCACGAACACCGGGGAACTGTTTTAT. Translated, it gives CANSQDWATNTGELFY.

Details on this clonotype: A read error is possible here, since a much larger clone lies one base away. The chain recombines TRBV5-6 with TRBJ1-5, with D possibly being TRBD1 (5 bases). Germline-derived CDR1 and CDR2 are SGHDT and YYEEEE. The ends were cut back, 6 bases at V and 6 bases at J, with 19 bases in the middle. This CDR3 comprises 15 residues. CDR3 in DNA: TGTGCCAGCAACCTAAACCAGGGAGGGATTCAGCCCCAGCATTTT. Translating gives CASNLNQGGIQPQHF.

The chain carries TRBV30 and TRBJ1-5, with D possibly being TRBD1 (5 bases). Germline-derived CDR1 and CDR2 are GTSNPN and SVGIG (reference sequence). This CDR3 is built from 14 residues. V was shortened by 7 bases and J by 0 bases, with 13 bases between the two germline ends. The CDR3 loop is CALPGGYSNQPQHF. DNA of the CDR3: TGTGCCTTACCCGGGGGTTATAGCAATCAGCCCCAGCATTTT. The variable domain in full, completed from reference TRBV30 and TRBJ1-5, reads SQTIHQWPATLVQPVGSPLSLECTVEGTSNPNLYWYRQAAGRGLQLLFYSVGIGQISSEVPQNLSASRPQDRQFILSSKKLLLSDSGFYLCALPGGYSNQPQHFGDGTRLSIL.

Concerning this clonotype: Mismatch with germline at one junction end may stem from a read error. The V call is TRBV10-3, the J call TRBJ2-7; 7 bases agree with TRBD2. The germline V gene has CDR1 ENHRY and CDR2 SYGVKD. The CDR3 extends over 15 amino acids. The CDR3 sequence: CAISEGTICSYEQYF. The DNA of the CDR3 is TGTGCCATCAGTGAGGGGACTATCTGTTCCTACGAGCAGTACTTT.

Worth noting for this clonotype: A junction boundary mismatches the germline segment, possibly from a read error. The rearrangement uses TRBV28 and TRBJ2-6; TRBD1 is a possible D gene (6 bases). The CDR3 loop spans 15 amino acids. Germline values: CDR1 MDHEN, CDR2 SYDVKM. The CDR3 sequence: CASSSTGYGANVLTF. CDR3 sequence (DNA): TGTGCCAGCAGTTCGACAGGATATGGGGCCAACGTCCTGACTTTT.

Turning to this clonotype: Germline and junction disagree at one end, which may indicate a read error. For the CDR3, the DNA is TGTGCCAGCAGCCCCGCCGGGACGCCCTACAGTGAGCAGTTCTTC. This encodes CASSPAGTPYSEQFF. This chain connects TRBV4-1 to TRBJ2-1, with D perhaps assigned TRBD1 or TRBD2 (5 bases each). Germline V gene data show CDR1 as MGHRA and CDR2 as YSYEKL. This CDR3 region has 15 residues.

Many counts were recorded for this clonotype. The V call is TRBV6-5, the J call TRBJ2-5, with 7 bases identical to TRBD1. The V and J ends lost 6 bases and 5 bases, in that order; junction bases with no gene match: 6. The length of the CDR3 is 13 residues. The germline V gene encodes CDR1 MNHEY and CDR2 SVGAGI. DNA of the CDR3: TGTGCCAGCAGCTACAGGGGTACGGAGACCCAGTACTTC. Protein: CASSYRGTETQYF.

Of note for this clonotype: A much larger clonotype is one base distant, so this may be a read error. CDR3 in amino acids: CSARDPSGGICEQYF. The CDR3 DNA reads as TGCAGTGCTAGAGATCCCTCAGGGGGGATTTGCGAGCAGTACTTC. This rearrangement joins TRBV20-1 to TRBJ2-7; a possible D gene is TRBD1 (7 bases). V was clipped by 0 bases and J by 6 bases, with 18 bases between them. Germline lookup yields CDR1 DFQATT and CDR2 SNEGSKA (reference sequence). There are 15 residues in the CDR3.

This rearrangement joins TRBV7-3 to TRBJ2-7; 10 bases are shared with TRBD1. The germline V gene encodes CDR1 SGHTA and CDR2 FQGTGA. The CDR3 has 15 amino acids. J gave up 2 bases and V 0 bases, and 1 base lay outside the gene matches. The CDR3 nucleotides read TGTGCCAGCAGCTTAACCGGACAGGGGGCCTACGAGCAGTACTTC. Its protein product is CASSLTGQGAYEQYF.

This clonotype was found many times. This CDR3 reads CAWSPHRTLGAEAFF. The CDR3 bases are TGTGCCTGGAGTCCCCACCGGACGCTGGGGGCTGAAGCTTTCTTT. V usage is TRBV30 and J usage is TRBJ1-1, with a weak D call TRBD1 (5 bases). CDR1 GTSNPN and CDR2 SVGIG come from the germline V gene (reference sequence). V gave up 2 bases and J gave up 6 bases, with 19 bases separating them. The CDR3 contains 15 residues.

Details on this clonotype: An end of the junction differs from the germline gene, which may be a read error. CDR3 bases: TGTGCCAGGAGCTTAGCCCTAGCGAGCCTGTACAATGAGCAGTTTTTC. Translating gives CARSLALASLYNEQFF. The chain links TRBV11-1 to TRBJ2-1; the D gene is possibly TRBD2 (6 bases). The CDR3 covers 16 residues. Germline lookup yields CDR1 SGHAT and CDR2 FQDESV (reference sequence).

The sample holds one count of this clonotype. Mismatch with germline at one junction end may stem from a read error. This chain joins TRBV11-1 and TRBJ2-2; possible D gene TRBD2, 6 bases. Germline values: CDR1 SGHAT, CDR2 FQDESV (reference sequence). This CDR3 has 17 residues. CDR3 sequence (DNA): TGTGCCAGCAGCCCCCATCAGTCGACAACGAACACCGGGGGGCTGTTTTTT. It codes for CASSPHQSTTNTGGLFF.

Comments on this clonotype: An end of the junction does not agree with germline; a read error may underlie this. V usage is TRBV6-1 and J usage is TRBJ2-2; D may correspond to TRBD1 or TRBD2 (5 bases each). Germline CDR1 reads MNHNS; CDR2 reads SASEGT. The CDR3 spans 16 residues. CDR3 coding DNA: TGTGCCGGCAGTGGTAGGGGAGCCGCGAACACCGGGAAGCTGTTTTTT. Protein product: CAGSGRGAANTGKLFF.

A word on this clonotype: The junction departs from germline at one end; a sequencing error may be responsible. The chain's CDR3 is CTSNTGGNEQFF. CDR3 DNA: TGTACCAGCAACACAGGGGGGAATGAGCAGTTCTTC. The chain uses TRBV5-6 and TRBJ2-1; 8 bases are a match to TRBD1. Germline V gene data show CDR1 as SGHDT and CDR2 as YYEEEE. This CDR3 has 12 amino acids.

Points on this clonotype: Since a much larger clone is just one base distant, this may be a read error. The chain carries TRBV28 and TRBJ2-1; TRBD1 agrees at 7 bases. V trimming: 9 bases; J trimming: 6 bases; junction bases outside the gene matches: 14. Per germline, CDR1 MDHEN and CDR2 SYDVKM. This CDR3 contains 15 residues. The CDR3, as DNA: TGTGCCAGAGGACTGAGGGACAGAACTTGCAATGAGCAGTTCTTC. Protein product: CARGLRDRTCNEQFF. The whole variable domain, remainder taken from reference TRBV28 and TRBJ2-1, is DVKVTQSSRYLVKRTGEKVFLECVQDMDHENMFWYRQDPGLGLRLIYFSYDVKMKEKGDIPEGYSVSREKKERFSLILESASTNQTSMYLCARGLRDRTCNEQFFGPGTRLTVL.

As regards this clonotype: A much larger clone sits a single nucleotide away, making a read error possible. The conserved final phenylalanine or tryptophan is absent from the CDR3, which likely points to a read error. The chain carries TRBV20-1 and TRBJ2-7; the D is unclear. Germline V gene data show CDR1 as DFQATT and CDR2 as SNEGSKA (reference sequence). This CDR3 contains 12 residues. Trimming left V 3 bases short and J 6 bases short, with 12 bases between. The CDR3 loop is CSASLPGREQYL. In DNA form, the CDR3 reads TGCAGTGCTAGCCTACCGGGCCGCGAGCAGTACTTA.

About this clonotype: The junction does not match germline at one end; this may be a read error. The chain joins TRBV12-3 or TRBV12-4 to TRBJ1-5; D unclear. CDR3 length equals 12 residues. CDR3 bases: TGTACCAGCAGTTTAGTGGATCAGCCCCAGCATTTT. Protein product: CTSSLVDQPQHF.

About this clonotype: Its ends do not fully match the called genes, so a read error is possible. The chain employs TRBV18 and TRBJ2-5, with D unclear. From germline, CDR1 is KGHSH and CDR2 LQKENI. The CDR3 contains 13 residues. CDR3 in amino acids: CASSPTAQETQYF. Here the CDR3 DNA reads TGTGCCAGCTCACCAACAGCCCAAGAGACCCAATACTTC.